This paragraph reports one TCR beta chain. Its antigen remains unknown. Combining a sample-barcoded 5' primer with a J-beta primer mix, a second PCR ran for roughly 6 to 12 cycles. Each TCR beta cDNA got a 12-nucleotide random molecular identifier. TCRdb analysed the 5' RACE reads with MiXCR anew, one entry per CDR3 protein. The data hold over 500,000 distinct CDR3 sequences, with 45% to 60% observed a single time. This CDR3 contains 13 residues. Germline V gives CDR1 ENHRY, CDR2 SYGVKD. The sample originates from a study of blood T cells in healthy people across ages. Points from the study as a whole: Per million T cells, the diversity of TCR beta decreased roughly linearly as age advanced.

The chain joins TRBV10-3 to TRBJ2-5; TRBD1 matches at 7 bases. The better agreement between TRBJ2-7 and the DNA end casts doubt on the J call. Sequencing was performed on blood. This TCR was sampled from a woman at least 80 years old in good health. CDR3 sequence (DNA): TGTGCCATCAGTGCAGACAGGGCCTACGAGCAGTACTTC. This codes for CAISADRAYEQYF.